These 12 T cell receptor beta chains share one sample of origin, sequenced in a study of radiotherapy plus CTLA-4 blockade in lung cancer. Profiled with immunoSEQ multiplex PCR; TCRdb holds only in-frame clones, not every one. This sample yields about 88,000 clones, of which 55% to 75% are seen a single time; more than 13% belongs to the top ten. This material consisted of peripheral blood, taken from a patient treated with radiotherapy plus ipilimumab. All receptors come from a human donor with non-small cell lung cancer that progressed on radiotherapy plus ipilimumab.

The genes are TRBV4-2 and TRBJ2-6, with no clear D. The V end was cut by 2 bases, the J end by 0 bases, with 8 bases between. There are 16 residues in the CDR3. Germline V gene sequence: CDR1 LGHNA, CDR2 YNFKEQ. CDR3 sequence reads: CASSQSTGSGANVLTF. In nucleotides, the CDR3 is TGTGCCAGCAGCCAAAGCACGGGCTCTGGGGCCAACGTCCTGACTTTC.

The chain joins TRBV28 to TRBJ1-1; D is perhaps TRBD1 (5 bases). This CDR3 is built from 13 residues. Trimming shortened V by 8 bases and J by 1 base, and 11 bases separated the two germline ends. Germline values: CDR1 MDHEN, CDR2 SYDVKM. The CDR3 spells CASGTDTNTEAFF. In DNA form, the CDR3 reads TGTGCCAGCGGGACGGACACGAACACTGAAGCTTTCTTT.

This chain links TRBV19 with TRBJ1-4; TRBD1 matches 9 bases. CDR3 length equals 15 residues. Looked up from germline, CDR1 is LNHDA and CDR2 is SQIVND (reference sequence). Trimming at V came to 8 bases and at J to 7 bases, leaving 11 bases not matched to a gene. The CDR3 is CASSYGDREGEKLFF. The CDR3 coding sequence is TGTGCCAGTTCGTACGGGGACAGGGAGGGTGAAAAACTGTTTTTT.

The rearrangement uses TRBV9 and TRBJ2-2, with 7 bases lining up with TRBD1. The CDR3 loop spans 14 amino acids. Germline CDR1 reads SGDLS; CDR2 reads YYNGEE. Trimming cost V 4 bases and J 5 bases; bases outside gene matches: 5. This chain's CDR3 is CASSLGTVTGELFF. The CDR3 DNA reads TGTGCCAGCAGCTTAGGGACAGTAACCGGGGAGCTGTTTTTT.

V gene TRBV7-6 combines with J gene TRBJ2-5, with TRBD1 as a possible D gene (6 bases). CDR3 length: 14 amino acids. Germline CDR1 is SGHVS and CDR2 is FNYEAQ. Trimming left V 3 bases short and J 6 bases short, with 14 bases between. The CDR3 loop is CASSFSDSRQTQYF. CDR3 sequence (DNA): TGTGCCAGCAGCTTTTCGGACAGCCGGCAGACCCAGTACTTC. Combining the CDR3 with reference TRBV7-6 and TRBJ2-5 gives the whole variable domain GAGVSQSPRYKVTKRGQDVALRCDPISGHVSLYWYRQALGQGPEFLTYFNYEAQQDKSGLPNDRFSAERPEGSISTLTIQRTEQRDSAMYRCASSFSDSRQTQYFGPGTRLLVL.

J is TRBJ1-1 and V is TRBV6-5; D gene uncertain. Germline V gene data show CDR1 as MNHEY and CDR2 as SVGAGI. With 0 bases removed from V and 7 bases from J, the gap between germline ends came to 9 bases. This CDR3 is 13 amino acids long. The CDR3, as DNA: TGTGCCAGCAGTTACTCTAGTGTAGGTGAAGCTTTCTTT. Protein product: CASSYSSVGEAFF.

The chain uses TRBV6-5 and TRBJ2-2, with TRBD1 matching 8 bases. Per germline, CDR1 MNHEY and CDR2 SVGAGI. The V segment lost 8 bases and the J segment 5 bases; nucleotides outside the gene matches: 7. The CDR3 contains 14 residues. The CDR3, as DNA: TGTGCCAGCGTTAGACAGGGGAATACCGGGGAGCTGTTTTTT. Protein product: CASVRQGNTGELFF.

V and J are TRBV7-8 and TRBJ1-5; 9 bases line up with TRBD1. The trim removed 2 bases at V and 3 bases at J, leaving 2 bases unmatched. Germline CDR1 reads SGHVS; CDR2 reads FQNEAQ. The CDR3 length is 15 residues. CDR3 residues: CASSLRDRVNQPQHF. The CDR3 region has the DNA TGTGCCAGCAGCTTACGGGACAGGGTCAATCAGCCCCAGCATTTT.

The sample holds one count of this clone. The chain is built from TRBV27 and TRBJ1-5; unclear D gene. V lost 4 bases and J lost 2, with 6 bases in between. CDR1 is MNHEY and CDR2 is SMNVEV in the germline V gene (reference sequence). The CDR3 spans 13 residues. The CDR3 sequence: CASSYKGNQPQHF. The CDR3 region has the DNA TGTGCCAGCAGTTACAAGGGCAATCAGCCCCAGCATTTT.

The rearrangement joins TRBV28 to TRBJ2-3; the match to TRBD2 covers 9 bases. This CDR3 has 17 residues. Germline loops: CDR1 MDHEN, CDR2 SYDVKM. V dropped 6 bases and J dropped 1; count of bases not matched to a gene: 11. DNA for the CDR3: TGTGCCAGCAGCCCGAATACTGTAGCGGGGGGCACAGATACGCAGTATTTT. Translation: CASSPNTVAGGTDTQYF.

This clone was detected only a few times. This rearrangement joins TRBV10-2 to TRBJ2-2; D call uncertain. The germline V gene has CDR1 WSHSY and CDR2 SAAADI. The CDR3 spans 14 residues. The V end lost 5 bases, the J end lost 1 base, and 8 bases lay between the germline ends. DNA of the CDR3: TGCGCCAGCAGTTGGACGGTGAACACCGGGGAGCTGTTTTTT. This encodes CASSWTVNTGELFF.

The rearrangement uses TRBV7-9 and TRBJ2-3; 10 positions agree with TRBD2. CDR3 length equals 16 residues. Unmatched junction bases numbered 5, after V lost 3 bases and J lost 2 bases. CDR1 and CDR2 (germline): SEHNR, FQNEAQ (reference sequence). The CDR3 sequence: CASSFPTSGDTDTQYF. As DNA, the CDR3 is TGTGCCAGCAGCTTTCCCACTAGCGGGGACACAGATACGCAGTATTTT.